This T cell receptor beta chain was documented in a study of control samples from healthy donors and cancer patients. CDR1 is SGHRS and CDR2 is YFSETQ in the germline V gene. Trimming cost V 3 bases and J 7 bases; bases outside gene matches: 8. The CDR3 length is 14 residues. Some clones are missing from TCRdb's copy, which holds only in-frame ones; the method was immunoSEQ multiplex PCR. This table holds around 80,000 clones, around nine tenths found once. The chain carries TRBV5-1 and TRBJ1-2, with 8 bases lining up with TRBD1. The sequence came from a woman aged 50 to 60 in good health. Sequencing was carried out using blood. CDR3 DNA sequence: TGCGCCAGCAGCTCCTCCGGACAGGGCAGTGGCTACACCTTC. Encoded protein: CASSSSGQGSGYTF.